A single sample is the source of the 10 T cell receptor beta chains below, sequenced in a study of shared clonotypes between healthy human individuals. This table comes from immunoSEQ multiplex PCR, and its TCRdb copy is limited to in-frame clones, with some not included. The sample includes 2 million to 2.5 million clones, 90% to 95% of them seen just once. Sequencing was performed on naive CD4+ T cells from PBMCs. As for subset: CD45RA+ positively selected. The receptors come from a man aged 18 to 29 in good health. Some clones in this sample may be carry-over from other donors' samples.

V and J are TRBV6-1 and TRBJ1-1; 12 positions match TRBD1. Germline V gene lookup returns CDR1 MNHNS and CDR2 SASEGT. The CDR3 has 14 amino acids. With V trimmed by 5 bases and J by 11 bases, 9 bases remained unmatched. The CDR3 bases are TGTGCCAGCAGTTTCCGGGACAGGGGGCTGGGTGCTTTCTTT. This sequence encodes CASSFRDRGLGAFF.

The rearrangement uses TRBV23-1 and TRBJ2-7, with TRBD1 matching over 9 bases. TRBV23-1 is an ORF; its function is uncertain. The CDR3 totals 13 residues. V dropped 6 bases and J dropped 5; count of bases not matched to a gene: 5. CDR3 DNA sequence: TGCGCCAGCAGGGGAGGACAGGGGCACGAGCAGTACTTC. It yields the protein CASRGGQGHEQYF.

This clone was seen a few times. The J gene is TRBJ1-2, the V gene TRBV28, with 9 bases fitting TRBD1. Looked up from germline, CDR1 is MDHEN and CDR2 is SYDVKM. V gave up 0 bases and J gave up 3 bases; unmatched junction bases: 5. This CDR3 has 16 residues. As DNA, the CDR3 is TGTGCCAGCAGTTTATGGGGACAGGGTATAGACTATGGCTACACCTTC. Translated: CASSLWGQGIDYGYTF.

The chain has TRBV5-1 and TRBJ2-7; unclear D gene. The CDR3 is 13 residues long. Deletions cut 2 bases from V and 0 bases from J, with 6 bases between. Looked up from germline, CDR1 is SGHRS and CDR2 is YFSETQ. The CDR3 loop reads CASSFVGSYEQYF. In nucleotides, the CDR3 is TGCGCCAGCAGCTTCGTCGGCTCCTACGAGCAGTACTTC.

The chain combines TRBV19 with TRBJ2-3, with 7 bases matching TRBD2. With 4 bases clipped from V and 2 bases from J, the junction kept 12 bases outside the gene matches. The V gene's germline CDR1 is LNHDA and CDR2 SQIVND (reference sequence). The CDR3 spans 17 residues. For the CDR3, the DNA is TGTGCCAGTAGTACCCTGGGTCGGGAGGCTTTCACAGATACGCAGTATTTT. Amino acid sequence: CASSTLGREAFTDTQYF.

This clone showed up just once. Relative to the germline gene, one junction end is altered; a read error may explain this. In DNA form, the CDR3 reads TGTGCCAGCAGTTCGGGAGAGAGGGCTAAGTATGGCTACACCTTC. Protein: CASSSGERAKYGYTF. This rearrangement joins TRBV5-4 to TRBJ1-2; D gene unclear. CDR1 is SGHNT and CDR2 is YYREEE in the germline V gene (reference sequence). The CDR3 totals 15 residues.

The chain carries TRBV7-3 and TRBJ2-2; 12 bases map to TRBD2. The germline gives CDR1 SGHTA, CDR2 FQGTGA. CDR3 length: 21 amino acids. V dropped 5 bases and J dropped 5; count of bases not matched to a gene: 21. CDR3 DNA: TGTGCCAGCAGCCCGCACCCATTAGGACTAGCGGGACCATCTCTTACCGGGGAGCTGTTTTTT. It codes for CASSPHPLGLAGPSLTGELFF. Based on the CDR3 plus reference TRBV7-3 and TRBJ2-2, the full variable domain is GAGVSQTPSNKVTEKGKYVELRCDPISGHTALYWYRQSLGQGPEFLIYFQGTGAADDSGLPNDRFFAVRPEGSVSTLKIQRTERGDSAVYLCASSPHPLGLAGPSLTGELFFGEGSRLTVL.

The rearrangement joins TRBV7-6 to TRBJ2-3; the D call may be TRBD1 or TRBD2 (7 bases each). CDR1 SGHVS and CDR2 FNYEAQ come from the germline V gene. Trimming left V 5 bases short and J 4 bases short, with 16 bases between. This CDR3 has 15 residues. The DNA for the CDR3 is TGTGCCAGCAGCCAGGGGGGGACTTTTCCAGATACGCAGTATTTT. It codes for CASSQGGTFPDTQYF.

The rearrangement joins TRBV7-9 to TRBJ2-2; 10 bases map to TRBD2. Trimming removed 5 bases from V and 5 bases from J; junction bases left unmatched: 5. CDR1 is SEHNR, CDR2 FQNEAQ, per germline (reference sequence). The CDR3 length is 15 residues. CDR3 in DNA: TGTGCCAGCAGCCACGGACTAGCGGCTACCGGGGAGCTGTTTTTT. Residues: CASSHGLAATGELFF.

The chain links TRBV29-1 to TRBJ2-7, with D possibly being TRBD2 (6 bases). Germline-derived CDR1 and CDR2 are SQVTM and ANQGSEA. The V gene lost 7 bases and the J gene lost 2 bases, with 15 bases spanning the gap. CDR3 length equals 13 residues. CDR3 DNA sequence: TGCAGCGGGGGTGGTAGCGGAGCCTACGAGCAGTACTTC. Its protein is CSGGGSGAYEQYF.